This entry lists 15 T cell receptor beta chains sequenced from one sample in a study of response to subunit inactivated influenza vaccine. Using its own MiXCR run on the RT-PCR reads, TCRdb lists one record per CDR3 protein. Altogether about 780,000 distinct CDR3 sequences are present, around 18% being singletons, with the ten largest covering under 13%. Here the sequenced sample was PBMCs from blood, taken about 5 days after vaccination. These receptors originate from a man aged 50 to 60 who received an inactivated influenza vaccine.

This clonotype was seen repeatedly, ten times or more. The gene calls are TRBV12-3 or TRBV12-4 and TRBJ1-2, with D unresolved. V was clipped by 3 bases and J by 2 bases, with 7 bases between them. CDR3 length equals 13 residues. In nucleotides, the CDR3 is TGTGCCAGCAGTTTGGACCGAAACTATGGCTACACCTTC. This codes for CASSLDRNYGYTF.

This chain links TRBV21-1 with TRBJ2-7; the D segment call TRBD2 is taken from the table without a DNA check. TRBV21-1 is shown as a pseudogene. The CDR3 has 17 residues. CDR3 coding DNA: TGTGCCAGCAGCAGAGGGACTAGCGGGATAAGATCCTACGAGCAGTACTTC. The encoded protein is CASSRGTSGIRSYEQYF.

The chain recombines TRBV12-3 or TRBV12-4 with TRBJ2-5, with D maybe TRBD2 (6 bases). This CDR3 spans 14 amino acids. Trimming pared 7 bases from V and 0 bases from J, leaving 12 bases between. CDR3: CASNSGGYQETQYF. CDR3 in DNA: TGTGCCAGCAACTCTGGGGGGTACCAAGAGACCCAGTACTTC.

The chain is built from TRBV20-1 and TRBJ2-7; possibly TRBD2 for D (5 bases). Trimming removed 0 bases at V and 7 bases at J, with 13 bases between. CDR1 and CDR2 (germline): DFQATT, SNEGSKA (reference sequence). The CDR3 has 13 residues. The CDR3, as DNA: TGCAGTGCTAGAGATCCCGGACTTCGGGAGCAGTACTTC. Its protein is CSARDPGLREQYF.

Here the CDR3 reads CASSLFDTPSFSTDTQYF. The CDR3 DNA reads as TGTGCCAGCAGCTTATTCGACACACCGAGTTTTAGCACAGATACGCAGTATTTT. The V gene is TRBV11-2, the J gene TRBJ2-3, with D unclear. Trimming stripped 2 bases from V and 0 bases from J, with 18 bases between. CDR3 length: 18 amino acids. In germline, CDR1 is SGHAT, CDR2 FQNNGV.

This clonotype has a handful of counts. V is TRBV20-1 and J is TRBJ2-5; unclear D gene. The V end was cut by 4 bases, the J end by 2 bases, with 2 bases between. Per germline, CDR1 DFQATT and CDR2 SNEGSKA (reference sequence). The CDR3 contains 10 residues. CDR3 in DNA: TGCAGTGCTAATCAAGAGACCCAGTACTTC. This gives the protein CSANQETQYF.

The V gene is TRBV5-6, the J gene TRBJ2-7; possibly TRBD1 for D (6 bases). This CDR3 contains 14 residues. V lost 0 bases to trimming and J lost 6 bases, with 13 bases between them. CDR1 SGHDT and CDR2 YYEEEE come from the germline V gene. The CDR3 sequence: CASSLDTGSVEQYF. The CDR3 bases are TGTGCCAGCAGCTTGGATACAGGGTCTGTCGAGCAGTACTTC.

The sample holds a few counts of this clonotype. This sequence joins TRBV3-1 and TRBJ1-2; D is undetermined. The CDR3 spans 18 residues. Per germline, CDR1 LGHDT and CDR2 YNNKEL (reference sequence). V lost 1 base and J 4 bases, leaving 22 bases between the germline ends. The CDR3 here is CASSQGLGTRTGGYGYTF. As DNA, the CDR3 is TGTGCCAGCAGCCAAGGCCTCGGAACTCGGACTGGTGGCTATGGCTACACCTTC.

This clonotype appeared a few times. The CDR3 protein is CASSYWPPSTGPGNTIYF. DNA for the CDR3: TGTGCCAGCAGTTACTGGCCCCCTTCGACAGGGCCTGGAAACACCATATATTTT. The gene calls are TRBV6-5 and TRBJ1-3; the match to TRBD1 covers 7 bases. The CDR3 length is 18 residues. The V gene end was trimmed by 1 base and the J gene end by 2 bases; junction bases not matched to a gene: 11. Germline CDR1 MNHEY, CDR2 SVGAGI.

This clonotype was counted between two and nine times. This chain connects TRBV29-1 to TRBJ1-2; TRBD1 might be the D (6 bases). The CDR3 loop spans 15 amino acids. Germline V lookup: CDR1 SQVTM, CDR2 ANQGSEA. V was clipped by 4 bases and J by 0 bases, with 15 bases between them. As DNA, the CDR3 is TGCAGCGTTGGACCTCGACAGGCGGCTAACTATGGCTACACCTTC. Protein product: CSVGPRQAANYGYTF.

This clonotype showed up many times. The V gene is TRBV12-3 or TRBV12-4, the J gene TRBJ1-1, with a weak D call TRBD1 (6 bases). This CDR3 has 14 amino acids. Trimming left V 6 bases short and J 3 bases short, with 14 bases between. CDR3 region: CASRTGRGYTEAFF. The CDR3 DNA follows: TGTGCCAGCAGGACAGGACGGGGTTACACTGAAGCTTTCTTT.

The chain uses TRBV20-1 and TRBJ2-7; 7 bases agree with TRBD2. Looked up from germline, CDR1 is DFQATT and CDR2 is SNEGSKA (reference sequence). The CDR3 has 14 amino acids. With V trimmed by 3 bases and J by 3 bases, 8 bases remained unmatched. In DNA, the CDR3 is TGCAGTGCTAGTGGCGGGGGAGCTCTCTACGAGCAGTACTTC. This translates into CSASGGGALYEQYF.

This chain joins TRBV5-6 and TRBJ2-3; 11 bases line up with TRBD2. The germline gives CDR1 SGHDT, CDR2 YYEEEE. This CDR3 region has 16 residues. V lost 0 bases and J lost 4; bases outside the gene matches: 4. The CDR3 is CASSLVAGGIADTQYF. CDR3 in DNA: TGTGCCAGCAGCTTGGTAGCGGGAGGGATTGCAGATACGCAGTATTTT.

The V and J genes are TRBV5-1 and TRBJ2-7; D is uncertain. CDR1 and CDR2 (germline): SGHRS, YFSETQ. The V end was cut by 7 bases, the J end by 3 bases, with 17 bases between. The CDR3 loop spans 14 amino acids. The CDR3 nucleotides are TGCGCCAGCGGTCCCGGAAACAGCTTCTACGAGCAGTACTTC. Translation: CASGPGNSFYEQYF. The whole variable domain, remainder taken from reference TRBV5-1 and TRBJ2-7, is KAGVTQTPRYLIKTRGQQVTLSCSPISGHRSVSWYQQTPGQGLQFLFEYFSETQRNKGNFPGRFSGRQFSNSRSEMNVSTLELGDSALYLCASGPGNSFYEQYFGPGTRLTVT.

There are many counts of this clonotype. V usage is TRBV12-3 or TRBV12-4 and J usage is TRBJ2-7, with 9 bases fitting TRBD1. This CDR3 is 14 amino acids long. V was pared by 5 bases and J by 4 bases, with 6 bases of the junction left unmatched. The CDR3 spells CASSPTGGAYEQYF. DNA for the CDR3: TGTGCCAGCAGTCCCACAGGGGGCGCATACGAGCAGTACTTC.